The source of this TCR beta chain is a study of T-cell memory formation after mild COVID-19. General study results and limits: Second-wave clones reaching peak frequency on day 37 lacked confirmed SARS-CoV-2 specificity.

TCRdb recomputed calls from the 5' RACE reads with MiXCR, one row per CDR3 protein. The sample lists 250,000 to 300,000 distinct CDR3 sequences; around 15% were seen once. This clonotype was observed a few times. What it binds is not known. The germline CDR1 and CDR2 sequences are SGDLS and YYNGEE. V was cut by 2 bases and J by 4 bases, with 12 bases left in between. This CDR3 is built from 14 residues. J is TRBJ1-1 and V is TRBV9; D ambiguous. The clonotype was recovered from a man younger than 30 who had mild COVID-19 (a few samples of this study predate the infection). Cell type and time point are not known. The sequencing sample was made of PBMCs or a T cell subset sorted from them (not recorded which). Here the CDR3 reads CASSVKSQVTEAFF. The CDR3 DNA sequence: TGTGCCAGCAGCGTCAAGAGTCAGGTCACTGAAGCTTTCTTT. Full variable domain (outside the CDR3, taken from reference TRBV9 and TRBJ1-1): DSGVTQTPKHLITATGQRVTLRCSPRSGDLSVYWYQQSLDQGLQFLIQYYNGEERAKGNILERFSAQQFPDLHSELNLSSLELGDSALYFCASSVKSQVTEAFFGQGTRLTVV.